This T cell receptor (beta chain) emerged from a study of shared clonotypes between healthy human individuals. V dropped 4 bases and J dropped 0; count of bases not matched to a gene: 4. The length of the CDR3 is 17 residues. In germline, CDR1 is LNHDA, CDR2 SQIVND (reference sequence). Deep-level running was used for the assay. Across several immunoSEQ plates, the genomic DNA of each subset was split evenly. On ten immunoSEQ deep assay plates, unsorted PBMC DNA was sequenced. Sequencing was performed with immunoSEQ multiplex PCR; in TCRdb, only in-frame clones are kept and a portion is missing. The sample includes approximately 500,000 clones, approximately 78% seen only once; the top ten take around 12%. The donors were all Caucasian adults (living in Nashville, Tennessee).

Sequencing was performed on PBMCs. V is TRBV19 and J is TRBJ2-2; 11 bases align to TRBD2. The sequence came from a woman aged 40-49 years in good health. Some clones in this sample may be carry-over from other donors' samples. In nucleotides, the CDR3 is TGTGCCAGTAGTAAACGACTAGCGGGGACGAACACCGGGGAGCTGTTTTTT. It is translated as CASSKRLAGTNTGELFF.